The clone carrying this TCR beta chain was counted many times. The ends were cut back, 5 bases at V and 3 bases at J, with 15 bases in the middle. From germline, CDR1 is SGHAT and CDR2 FQNNGV. CDR3 size: 15 residues. Construction of the TCR beta libraries employed iRepertoire HTBI primers in conjunction with Arm-PCR of CDR3 regions. Study processing details: More than 55 TRBV and roughly 13 TRBJ segments were identified across samples. TCRdb itself ran the multiplex PCR reads through MiXCR, one entry per CDR3 protein. In this record, the V and J calls reflect TCRdb's handling and not the investigators' own analysis. The sample has 300,000 to 400,000 distinct CDR3 sequences; around 15% are singletons. This record comes from a study of regulatory T cells in long-lasting Graves disease. Time point denoted: newly diagnosed GD, antithyroid drugs for less than 3 months. RNA isolated from PBMCs was used to make the TCR library.

Separately, the same data were catalogued under a study of T cells in Graves' hyperthyroidism and ophthalmopathy. From that report: The TCR CDR3 first-round RT-PCR relied on the HTBI primer set.

This TCR came from a man in his forties with Graves disease. The rearrangement uses TRBV11-2 and TRBJ2-3; D might be TRBD1 (6 bases). The input for sequencing was peripheral blood mononuclear cells (PBMCs), taken at new diagnosis, from a patient treated with antithyroid drugs. The CDR3: CASSQGTGRTDTQYF. The CDR3 DNA is TGTGCCAGCAGCCAAGGTACAGGGCGTACAGATACGCAGTATTTT.